This T cell receptor beta chain was sequenced in a study of spatial heterogeneity in lung cancer. Study information: Detection consistently yielded more beta chains than alpha chains. Across the raw uncorrected reads, a unique TCR and UMI combination was observed, on average, more than ten times. Findings of the study overall: Blood contained ubiquitous expanded tumor TCRs more at resection than at follow-up.

Notes on this clonotype: Its antigen remains unidentified.

The study tagged each TCR cDNA molecule with a unique molecular identifier. TCRdb re-called the 5' RACE reads with MiXCR, one entry per CDR3 protein. The repertoire holds around 87,000 distinct CDR3 sequences, over 9.5% seen once, with approximately 39% in the top ten. Per the germline V gene, CDR1 is SGHTA and CDR2 is FQGNSA. This CDR3 spans 15 amino acids. V dropped 3 bases and J dropped 9; count of bases not matched to a gene: 7. Time point here: sample taken at primary tumor resection. Unsorted whole RNA from tumor, nontumor lung or frozen PBMC underwent sequencing. Specimen: PBMCs, collected at surgery. The TCR sequence derives from a male donor with early-stage non-small cell lung cancer. This sequence joins TRBV7-2 and TRBJ2-1; 11 bases align to TRBD1. The CDR3 DNA is TGTGCCAGCAGCTTCTCCGGGACAGGGGGTCTTGAGCAGTTCTTC. The encoded protein is CASSFSGTGGLEQFF.